These T cell receptor beta chains were read from a single sample in a study of T-cell reconstitution after alpha-beta-depleted transplantation in children. TCRdb called the PCR reads again in MiXCR, with one record for every CDR3 protein. The sample lists almost 600,000 distinct CDR3 sequences, 25% to 30% seen once, with approximately 39% in the top ten. Source: PBMCs, taken before TCRalphabeta/CD19-depleted stem cell transplant. The receptors were sampled from a boy younger than two with Wiskott-Aldrich syndrome, due to receive a stem cell transplant. CDR3s include the opening cysteine and the closing phenylalanine or tryptophan. A D gene is named only where the DNA matches it firmly. A clone size is listed for some rows: how often the clone was seen (once, few, many), or a class if it is expanded.

TRBV3-1	.	TRBJ1-2	14	.	CASSHLEAFDGYTF	TGTGCCAGCAGCCACCTTGAGGCCTTTGATGGCTACACCTTC
TRBV6-1	.	TRBJ1-2	14	few	CASSPGQKLYGYTF	TGTGCCAGCAGCCCCGGGCAGAAGCTCTATGGCTACACCTTC
TRBV5-5	.	TRBJ1-1	15	.	CASSGQDRRNTEAFF	TGTGCCAGCAGTGGGCAGGACCGGAGGAACACTGAAGCTTTCTTT
TRBV7-9	.	TRBJ2-3	15	few	CASSLEPSTTDTQYF	TGTGCCAGCAGCTTAGAACCGTCTACCACAGATACGCAGTATTTT
TRBV20-1	.	TRBJ2-1	15	.	CSASPSKSSYNEQFF	TGCAGTGCTAGCCCAAGCAAGAGCTCCTACAATGAGCAGTTCTTC
TRBV5-1	TRBD2	TRBJ2-1	18	few	CASSLGGLAGRNYNEQFF	TGCGCCAGCAGCTTGGGGGGACTAGCGGGAAGAAACTACAATGAGCAGTTCTTC
TRBV5-6	.	TRBJ2-1	15	.	CASSLRPSLEGEQFF	TGTGCCAGCAGCTTAAGGCCTTCTCTAGAGGGTGAGCAGTTCTTC
TRBV29-1	.	TRBJ2-5	13	.	CSVEVRAWETQYF	TGCAGCGTTGAAGTAAGGGCTTGGGAGACCCAGTACTTC
TRBV28	.	TRBJ1-1	14	.	CASSLLRENTEAFF	TGTGCCAGCAGTTTATTACGGGAGAACACTGAAGCTTTCTTT
TRBV5-1	TRBD2	TRBJ2-5	14	many	CASSLAGSQETQYF	TGTGCCAGCAGCCTAGCGGGGAGTCAAGAGACCCAGTACTTC
TRBV6-5	.	TRBJ1-1	15	.	CASSYSPSADTEAFF	TGTGCCAGCAGTTATTCTCCTAGCGCGGATACTGAAGCTTTCTTT
TRBV28	.	TRBJ2-5	15	.	CASSLFGGARATQYF	TGTGCCAGCAGTTTATTTGGGGGGGCGCGGGCGACCCAGTACTTC
TRBV5-1	.	TRBJ2-3	15	.	CASSLAGNPTDTQYF	TGCGCCAGCAGCTTGGCCGGGAATCCCACAGATACGCAGTATTTT
TRBV7-2	.	TRBJ2-1	15	few	CASSLEATHYNEQFF	TGTGCCAGCAGCTTAGAAGCGACCCACTACAATGAGCAGTTCTTC
TRBV5-1	.	TRBJ1-1	13	few	CASSLGAWTEAFF	TGCGCCAGCAGCTTGGGGGCTTGGACTGAAGCTTTCTTT
TRBV30	TRBD1	TRBJ2-7	12	.	CAWRQGTYEQYF	TGTGCCTGGAGACAGGGGACCTACGAGCAGTACTTC
TRBV2	TRBD1	TRBJ2-5	12	.	CASVRGRETQYF	TGTGCCAGCGTCAGGGGGCGAGAGACCCAGTACTTC
TRBV5-1	.	TRBJ2-7	15	.	CASSLRWGAGSEQYF	TGCGCCAGCAGCTTACGGTGGGGGGCGGGGAGTGAGCAGTACTTC
TRBV29-1	.	TRBJ2-1	11	.	CSVEEWDEQFF	TGCAGCGTTGAAGAATGGGATGAGCAGTTCTTC
TRBV6-2/TRBV6-3	.	TRBJ1-2	13	.	CAASQGPRYGYTF	TGTGCCGCCTCCCAGGGCCCAAGATATGGCTACACCTTC
TRBV7-2	TRBD2	TRBJ2-3	17	few	CASSRSQGGSRTDTQYF	TGTGCCAGCAGCCGTAGCCAGGGCGGGAGTCGGACAGATACGCAGTATTTT
TRBV7-7	TRBD1	TRBJ1-1	15	few	CASSVTGGMNTEAFF	TGTGCCAGCAGCGTGACAGGGGGGATGAACACTGAAGCTTTCTTT
TRBV18	.	TRBJ2-5	15	few	CASSPLSTRGETQYF	TGTGCCAGCTCACCGTTATCGACTAGGGGCGAGACCCAGTACTTC
TRBV9	.	TRBJ2-1	10	.	CASGGDEQFF	TGTGCCAGCGGGGGAGATGAGCAGTTCTTC
TRBV6-1	.	TRBJ2-7	15	.	CASSENRGALWEQYF	TGTGCCAGCAGCGAAAATAGAGGGGCGTTATGGGAGCAGTACTTC
TRBV12-3/TRBV12-4	TRBD2	TRBJ2-5	15	.	CASSLLAGGLETQYF	TGTGCCAGCAGCCTACTAGCGGGAGGGTTAGAGACCCAGTACTTC
TRBV2	.	TRBJ2-4	17	few	CASSGRPGPQSKNIQYF	TGTGCCAGCAGTGGAAGACCGGGACCACAGTCCAAAAACATTCAGTACTTC
TRBV5-1	.	TRBJ2-2	15	few	CASSSFLTNTGELFF	TGCGCCAGCAGCTCGTTCCTGACAAACACCGGGGAGCTGTTTTTT
TRBV9	TRBD2	TRBJ2-2	17	.	CASSVLLAGSNTGELFF	TGTGCCAGCAGCGTACTGCTAGCGGGATCGAACACCGGGGAGCTGTTTTTT
TRBV20-1	.	TRBJ2-7	11	.	CSAKSPAEQYF	TGCAGTGCTAAATCGCCGGCCGAGCAGTACTTC
TRBV11-2	TRBD2	TRBJ2-5	15	.	CASNGGRGGLGTQYF	TGTGCCAGCAATGGCGGGAGAGGTGGCTTGGGGACCCAGTACTTC
TRBV5-1	.	TRBJ2-1	12	few	CASSALYNEQFF	TGCGCCAGCAGCGCACTTTACAATGAGCAGTTCTTC
TRBV12-3/TRBV12-4	TRBD2	TRBJ2-1	15	.	CASSLHGRAYNEQFF	TGTGCCAGCAGTTTACACGGGAGGGCCTACAATGAGCAGTTCTTC
TRBV21-1	.	TRBJ2-5	20	few	CASDKTRPRRGRIKTETQYF	TGTGCCAGCGACAAAACCCGCCCCAGGAGGGGGCGCATTAAGACGGAGACCCAGTACTTC
TRBV18	TRBD1	TRBJ2-5	14	few	CASSTDRAEETQYF	TGTGCCAGCTCAACCGACAGGGCAGAGGAGACCCAGTACTTC
TRBV7-2	TRBD1	TRBJ2-1	15	.	CASSFGGQGPNEQFF	TGTGCCAGCAGCTTTGGCGGACAGGGACCCAATGAGCAGTTCTTC
TRBV12-3/TRBV12-4	.	TRBJ2-3	14	few	CASSWEIIRDTQYF	TGTGCCAGCAGTTGGGAAATTATAAGGGATACGCAGTATTTT
TRBV28	.	TRBJ2-1	14	few	CASTDVSPGSEQFF	TGTGCCAGCACCGATGTCAGTCCGGGCAGTGAGCAGTTCTTC
TRBV3-1	TRBD2	TRBJ2-1	14	.	CASRRTSGNNEQFF	TGTGCCAGCAGGAGGACTAGCGGGAACAATGAGCAGTTCTTC
TRBV10-2	.	TRBJ2-3	15	many	CASRDGAGATDTQYF	TGCGCCAGCAGGGACGGGGCAGGGGCCACAGATACGCAGTATTTT
TRBV7-9	TRBD2	TRBJ2-1	15	.	CASSLGPGLANEQFF	TGTGCCAGCAGCTTAGGACCGGGACTAGCGAATGAGCAGTTCTTC
TRBV24-1	.	TRBJ2-2	13	few	CATSDEFAGELFF	TGTGCCACCAGTGATGAGTTCGCCGGGGAGCTGTTTTTT
TRBV21-1	.	TRBJ1-2	12	few	CATGRLYYGYTF	TGTGCTACAGGGCGTCTATACTATGGCTACACCTTC
TRBV20-1	.	TRBJ1-2	13	.	CSASDPVNYGYTF	TGCAGTGCTAGTGACCCAGTTAACTATGGCTACACCTTC
TRBV5-1	.	TRBJ2-2	15	few	CASSFMAANTGELFF	TGCGCCAGCAGCTTCATGGCAGCGAACACCGGGGAGCTGTTTTTT
TRBV5-4	TRBD2	TRBJ2-7	15	few	CASSLASGRAYEQYF	TGTGCCAGCAGCTTGGCTAGCGGGAGGGCCTACGAGCAGTACTTC
TRBV24-1	TRBD2	TRBJ2-2	13	.	CATRSGAAGELFF	TGTGCCACCAGGAGCGGGGCCGCCGGGGAGCTGTTTTTT
TRBV10-3	.	TRBJ2-2	17	few	CAISVGGAGANTGELFF	TGTGCCATCAGTGTTGGCGGGGCAGGGGCGAACACCGGGGAGCTGTTTTTT
TRBV29-1	.	TRBJ2-7	12	few	CSVGHIDYEQYF	TGCAGCGTTGGCCACATCGACTACGAGCAGTACTTC
TRBV28	.	TRBJ2-7	14	once	CASSHRTRGYEQYF	TGTGCCAGCAGCCACAGGACAAGGGGCTACGAGCAGTACTTC
TRBV7-3	.	TRBJ2-2	14	many	CASSLGSGTGELFF	TGTGCCAGCAGCTTAGGGTCAGGGACCGGGGAGCTGTTTTTT
TRBV6-2/TRBV6-3	TRBD2	TRBJ2-3	16	.	CASSYGLAGVADTQYF	TGTGCCAGCAGTTACGGCCTAGCGGGAGTAGCAGATACGCAGTATTTT
TRBV18	.	TRBJ1-1	13	few	CASSPGANTEAFF	TGTGCCAGCTCACCGGGGGCTAACACTGAAGCTTTCTTT
TRBV10-3	.	TRBJ2-7	15	.	CAIMMGSKSSYEQYF	TGTGCCATCATGATGGGCTCAAAGAGCTCCTACGAGCAGTACTTC
TRBV3-1	TRBD2	TRBJ2-3	15	.	CASSQEAGGSDTQYF	TGTGCCAGCAGCCAAGAGGCGGGAGGCTCAGATACGCAGTATTTT
TRBV5-1	TRBD1	TRBJ1-1	16	.	CASSYRDRFRNTEAFF	TGCGCCAGCAGCTACCGGGACAGGTTTAGGAACACTGAAGCTTTCTTT
TRBV11-2	TRBD2	TRBJ2-3	18	.	CASSFLAGGPSSTDTQYF	TGTGCCAGCAGCTTCCTAGCGGGAGGGCCGTCTTCCACAGATACGCAGTATTTT
TRBV20-1	TRBD1	TRBJ2-7	15	.	CSARDAGTGGGEQYF	TGCAGTGCTAGAGATGCCGGGACAGGGGGCGGCGAGCAGTACTTC
TRBV20-1	.	TRBJ2-7	14	.	CSARNGNRPYEQYF	TGCAGTGCTAGAAACGGGAACAGACCCTACGAGCAGTACTTC